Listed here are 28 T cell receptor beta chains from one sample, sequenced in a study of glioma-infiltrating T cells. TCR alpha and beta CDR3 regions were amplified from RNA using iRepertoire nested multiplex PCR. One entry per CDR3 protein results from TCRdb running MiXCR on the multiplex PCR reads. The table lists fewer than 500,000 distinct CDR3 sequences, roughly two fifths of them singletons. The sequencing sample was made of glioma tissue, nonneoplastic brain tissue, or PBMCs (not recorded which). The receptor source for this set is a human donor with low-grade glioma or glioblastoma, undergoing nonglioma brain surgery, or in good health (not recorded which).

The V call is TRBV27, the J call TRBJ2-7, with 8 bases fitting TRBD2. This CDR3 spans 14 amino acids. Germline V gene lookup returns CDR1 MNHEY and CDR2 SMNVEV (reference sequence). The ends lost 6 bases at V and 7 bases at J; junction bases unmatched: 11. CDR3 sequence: CASRTGGGVHEQYF. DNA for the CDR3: TGTGCCAGCAGAACCGGGGGGGGGGTGCATGAGCAGTACTTC.

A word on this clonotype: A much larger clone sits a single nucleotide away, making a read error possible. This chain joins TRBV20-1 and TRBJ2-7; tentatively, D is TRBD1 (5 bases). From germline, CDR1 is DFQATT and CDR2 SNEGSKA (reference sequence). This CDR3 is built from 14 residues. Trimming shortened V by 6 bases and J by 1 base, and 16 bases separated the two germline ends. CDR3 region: CSASRQRGSYEQYF. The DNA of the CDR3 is TGCAGTGCATCGAGACAGCGAGGTTCCTACGAGCAGTACTTC.

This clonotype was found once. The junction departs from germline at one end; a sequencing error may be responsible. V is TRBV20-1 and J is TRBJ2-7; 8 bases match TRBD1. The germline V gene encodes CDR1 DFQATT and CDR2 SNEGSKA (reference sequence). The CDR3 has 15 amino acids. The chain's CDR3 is CSANRQGSSAYEEYF. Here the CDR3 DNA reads TGCAGTGCTAATCGACAGGGGAGTAGCGCCTACGAGGAGTACTTC.

The CDR3 reads CASRRLSGRSSYEQYF. The CDR3 DNA reads as TGTGCCAGCAGGCGGCTTAGCGGAAGAAGCTCCTACGAGCAGTACTTC. V gene TRBV28 combines with J gene TRBJ2-7; possible D gene TRBD2, 6 bases. CDR3 length: 16 amino acids. Germline V gene sequence: CDR1 MDHEN, CDR2 SYDVKM. Between the trimmed V and J ends, which lost 6 bases and 0 bases, there was a span of 18 bases.

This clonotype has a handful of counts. In DNA form, the CDR3 reads TGTGCCAGCAGTTACCCGAATGCCGGGATTCAGTACTTC. It yields the protein CASSYPNAGIQYF. The chain couples TRBV6-6 to TRBJ2-4, with D hard to call. Trimming removed 2 bases from V and 10 bases from J, with 12 bases in between. Germline CDR1 reads MNHNY; CDR2 reads SVGAGI (reference sequence). The CDR3 is 13 residues long.

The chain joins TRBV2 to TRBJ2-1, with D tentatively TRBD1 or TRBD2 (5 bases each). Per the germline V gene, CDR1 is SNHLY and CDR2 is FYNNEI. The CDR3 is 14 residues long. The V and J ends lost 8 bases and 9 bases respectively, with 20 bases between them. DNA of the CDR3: TGTGCCAGCTCCGGGGCCAGAATTCGCGTTGAGCAGTTCTTC. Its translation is CASSGARIRVEQFF.

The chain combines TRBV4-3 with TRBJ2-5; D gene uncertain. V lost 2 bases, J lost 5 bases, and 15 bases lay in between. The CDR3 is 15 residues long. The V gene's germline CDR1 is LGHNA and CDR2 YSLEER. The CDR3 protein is CASSQNQGLGETQYF. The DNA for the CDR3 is TGCGCCAGCAGCCAAAATCAAGGTCTAGGGGAGACCCAGTACTTC.

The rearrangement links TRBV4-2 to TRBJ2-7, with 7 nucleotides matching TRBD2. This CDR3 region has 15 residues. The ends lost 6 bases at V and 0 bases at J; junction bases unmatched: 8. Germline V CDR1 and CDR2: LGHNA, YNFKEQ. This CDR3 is CASRPRGVSSYEQYF. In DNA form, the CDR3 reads TGTGCCAGCAGACCACGGGGGGTCAGCTCCTACGAGCAGTACTTC.

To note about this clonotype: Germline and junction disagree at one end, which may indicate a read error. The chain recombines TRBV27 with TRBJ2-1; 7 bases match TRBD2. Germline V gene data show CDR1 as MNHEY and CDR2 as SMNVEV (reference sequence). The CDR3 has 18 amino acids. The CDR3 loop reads CARSFDYLLADPYNEQFF. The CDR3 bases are TGTGCCAGAAGTTTTGACTATCTTCTAGCGGACCCCTACAATGAGCAGTTCTTC.

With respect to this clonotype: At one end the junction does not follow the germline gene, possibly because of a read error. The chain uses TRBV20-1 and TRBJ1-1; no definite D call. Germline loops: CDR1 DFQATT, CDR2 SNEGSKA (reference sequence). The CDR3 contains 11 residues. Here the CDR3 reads CSAYRTGEALF. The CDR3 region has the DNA TGCAGTGCGTATCGGACTGGTGAAGCTCTCTTT.

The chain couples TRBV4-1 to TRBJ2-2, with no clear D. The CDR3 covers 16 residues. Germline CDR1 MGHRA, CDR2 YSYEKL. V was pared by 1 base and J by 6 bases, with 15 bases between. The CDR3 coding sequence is TGCGCCAGCAGCCAAGTGGTACAGTGGTCCCCCGGGGAGCTGTTTTTT. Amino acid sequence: CASSQVVQWSPGELFF.

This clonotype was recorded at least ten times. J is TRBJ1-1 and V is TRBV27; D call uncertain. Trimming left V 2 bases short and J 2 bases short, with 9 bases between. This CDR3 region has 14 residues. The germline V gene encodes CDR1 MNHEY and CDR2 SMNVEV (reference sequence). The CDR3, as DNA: TGTGCCAGCAGTTTAATCCGGGGAAACACTGAAGCTTTCTTT. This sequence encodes CASSLIRGNTEAFF.

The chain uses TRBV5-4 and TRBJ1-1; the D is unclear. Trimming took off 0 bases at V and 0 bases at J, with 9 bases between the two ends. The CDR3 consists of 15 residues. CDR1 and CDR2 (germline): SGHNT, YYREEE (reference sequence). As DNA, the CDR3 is TGTGCCAGCAGCTTGGCCAAAAACGTGAACACTGAAGCTTTCTTT. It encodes CASSLAKNVNTEAFF.

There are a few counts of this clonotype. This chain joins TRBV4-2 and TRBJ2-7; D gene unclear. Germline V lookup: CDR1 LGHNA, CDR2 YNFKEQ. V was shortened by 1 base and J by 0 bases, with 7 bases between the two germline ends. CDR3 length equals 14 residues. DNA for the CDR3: TGTGCCAGCAGCCAAGTGGGCCGCTCCTACGAGCAGTACTTC. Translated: CASSQVGRSYEQYF.

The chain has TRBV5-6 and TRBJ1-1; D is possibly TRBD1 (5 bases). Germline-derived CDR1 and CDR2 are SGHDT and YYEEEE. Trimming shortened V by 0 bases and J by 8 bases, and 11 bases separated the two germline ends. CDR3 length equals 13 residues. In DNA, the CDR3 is TGTGCCAGCAGCTTGGACAGGATAGGAGAAGCTTTCTTT. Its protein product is CASSLDRIGEAFF.

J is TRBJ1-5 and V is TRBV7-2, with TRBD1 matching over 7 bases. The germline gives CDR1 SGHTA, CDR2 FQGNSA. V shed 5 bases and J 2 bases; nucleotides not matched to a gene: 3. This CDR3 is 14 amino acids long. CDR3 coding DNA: TGTGCCAGCAGCCACAGGGGAGGCAATCAGCCCCAGCATTTT. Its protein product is CASSHRGGNQPQHF.

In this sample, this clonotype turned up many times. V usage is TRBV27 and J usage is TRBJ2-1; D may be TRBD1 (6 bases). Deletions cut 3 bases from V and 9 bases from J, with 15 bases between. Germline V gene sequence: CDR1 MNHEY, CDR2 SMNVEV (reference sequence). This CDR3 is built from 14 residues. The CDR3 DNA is TGTGCCAGCAGTTTGGGGGACAAAGCAGGTGAGCAGTTCTTC. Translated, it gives CASSLGDKAGEQFF.

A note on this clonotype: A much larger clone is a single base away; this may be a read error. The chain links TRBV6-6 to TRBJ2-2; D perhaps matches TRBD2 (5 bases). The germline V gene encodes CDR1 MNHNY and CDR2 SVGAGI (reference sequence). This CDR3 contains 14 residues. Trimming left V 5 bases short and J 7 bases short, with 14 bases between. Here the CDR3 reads CASSPRLSLGELFF. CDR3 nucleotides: TGTGCCAGCAGTCCGCGACTATCCCTCGGGGAGCTGTTTTTT.

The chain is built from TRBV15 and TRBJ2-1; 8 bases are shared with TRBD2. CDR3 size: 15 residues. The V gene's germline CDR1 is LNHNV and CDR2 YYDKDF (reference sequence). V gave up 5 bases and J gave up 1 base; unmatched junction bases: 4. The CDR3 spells CATSSGGRSYNEQFF. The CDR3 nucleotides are TGTGCCACCAGCTCCGGCGGGAGGTCCTACAATGAGCAGTTCTTC.

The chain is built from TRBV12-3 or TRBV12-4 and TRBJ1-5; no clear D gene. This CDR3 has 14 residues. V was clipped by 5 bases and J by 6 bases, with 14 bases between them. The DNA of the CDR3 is TGTGCCAGCAGTCAAGAGACCAACAGTCAGCCCCAGCATTTT. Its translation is CASSQETNSQPQHF.

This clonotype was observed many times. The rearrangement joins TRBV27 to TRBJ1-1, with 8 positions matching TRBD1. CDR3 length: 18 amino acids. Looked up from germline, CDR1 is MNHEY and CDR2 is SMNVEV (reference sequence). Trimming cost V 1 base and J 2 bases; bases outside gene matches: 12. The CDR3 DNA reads TGTGCCAGCAGTTTATTTTCCGGGGACAGGAGGGTAAACACTGAAGCTTTCTTT. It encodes CASSLFSGDRRVNTEAFF.

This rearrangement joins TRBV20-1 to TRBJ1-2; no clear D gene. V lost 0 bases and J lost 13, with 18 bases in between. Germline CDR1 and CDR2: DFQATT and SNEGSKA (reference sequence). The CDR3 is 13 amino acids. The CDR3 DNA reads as TGCAGTGCTAGAGACCCTTCCACTTATAGCGGCACCTTC. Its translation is CSARDPSTYSGTF.

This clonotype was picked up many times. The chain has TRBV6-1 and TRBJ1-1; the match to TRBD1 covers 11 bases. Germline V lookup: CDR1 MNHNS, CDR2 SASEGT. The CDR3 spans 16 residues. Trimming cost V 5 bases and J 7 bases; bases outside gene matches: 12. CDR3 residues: CASSSTDRGRYIEAFF. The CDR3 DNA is TGTGCCAGCAGTTCAACGGACAGGGGGCGATACATTGAAGCTTTCTTT.

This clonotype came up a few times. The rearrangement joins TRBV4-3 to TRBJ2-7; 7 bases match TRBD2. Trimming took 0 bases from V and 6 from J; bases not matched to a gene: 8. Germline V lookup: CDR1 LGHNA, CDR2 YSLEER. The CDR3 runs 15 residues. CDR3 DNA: TGCGCCAGCAGCCAAGATCCCTGGACTAGATCCGAGCAGTACTTC. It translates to CASSQDPWTRSEQYF.

CDR3 region: CASSIGATGSYGYTF. CDR3 coding DNA: TGTGCCAGTAGTATAGGCGCGACTGGCTCCTATGGCTACACCTTC. The chain is built from TRBV19 and TRBJ1-2; D not certain. The V and J ends lost 1 base and 4 bases respectively, with 13 bases between them. Germline CDR1 LNHDA, CDR2 SQIVND (reference sequence). This CDR3 contains 15 residues.

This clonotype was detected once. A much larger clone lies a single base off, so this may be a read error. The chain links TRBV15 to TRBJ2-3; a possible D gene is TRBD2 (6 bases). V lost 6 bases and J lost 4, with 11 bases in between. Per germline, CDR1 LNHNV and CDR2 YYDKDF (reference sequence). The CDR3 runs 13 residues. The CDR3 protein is CATRAGLSDTQYF. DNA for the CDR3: TGTGCCACCAGGGCGGGACTTTCAGATACGCAGTATTTT.

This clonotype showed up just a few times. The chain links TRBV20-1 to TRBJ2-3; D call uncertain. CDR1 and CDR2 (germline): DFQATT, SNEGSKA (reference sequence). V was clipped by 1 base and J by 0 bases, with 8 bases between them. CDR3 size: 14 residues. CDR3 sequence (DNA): TGCAGTGCTAGAGTCGTCACTAGCACAGATACGCAGTATTTT. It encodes CSARVVTSTDTQYF.

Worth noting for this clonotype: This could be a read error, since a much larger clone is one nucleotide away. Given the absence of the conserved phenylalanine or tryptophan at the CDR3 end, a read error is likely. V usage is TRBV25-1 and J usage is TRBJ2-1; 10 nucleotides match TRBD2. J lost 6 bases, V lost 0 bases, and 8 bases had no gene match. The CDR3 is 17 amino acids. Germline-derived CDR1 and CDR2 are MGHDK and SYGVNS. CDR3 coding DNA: TGTGCCAGCAGTGAATATGGAGGACTAGCGGACCGCAATGAGCAGTTCTCC. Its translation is CASSEYGGLADRNEQFS.